These 29 T cell receptor beta chains came from one sample sequenced in a study of blood T cell repertoires in COVID-19. Profiled with immunoSEQ multiplex PCR; TCRdb holds only in-frame clones, not every one. The data show around 300,000 clones, around nine tenths seen once. Sequencing was performed on peripheral blood. These receptors all come from a woman in her 70s with COVID-19, enrolled during active disease.

The chain links TRBV18 to TRBJ1-1; 7 nucleotides align to TRBD1. The germline CDR1 and CDR2 sequences are KGHSH and LQKENI. V shed 2 bases, J shed 7 bases, and the junction held 7 bases outside the gene matches. The CDR3 loop spans 14 amino acids. For the CDR3, the DNA is TGTGCCAGCTCACCAAAGGAGACAGGGATTGAAGCTTTCTTT. Residues: CASSPKETGIEAFF.

This chain links TRBV29-1 with TRBJ2-7; 7 nucleotides match TRBD1. Looked up from germline, CDR1 is SQVTM and CDR2 is ANQGSEA. CDR3 size: 12 residues. V lost 7 bases, J lost 4 bases, and 7 bases stayed unmatched. DNA for the CDR3: TGCAGCGCCCAGGGGGATTTATACGAGCAGTACTTC. Protein sequence: CSAQGDLYEQYF.

The chain carries TRBV19 and TRBJ1-5, with 7 bases that match TRBD1. The junction had 9 bases not matched to a gene; V was cut back by 5 bases and J by 5 bases. The CDR3 extends over 15 amino acids. Germline loops: CDR1 LNHDA, CDR2 SQIVND (reference sequence). In DNA form, the CDR3 reads TGTGCCAGTAGTCCTTTGGACAGGAAAGATCAGCCCCAGCATTTT. Translated, it gives CASSPLDRKDQPQHF.

On this clone: Other DNA sequences in the sample encode the same CDR3. The V gene is TRBV24-1, the J gene TRBJ2-2; 9 bases agree with TRBD1. Germline V lookup: CDR1 KGHDR, CDR2 SFDVKD. This CDR3 is 15 amino acids long. Unmatched junction bases numbered 4, after V lost 5 bases and J lost 4 bases. The DNA for the CDR3 is TGTGCCACCAGTGGTGGACAGGGGTTCACCGGGGAGCTGTTTTTT. Translating it yields CATSGGQGFTGELFF.

Here the CDR3 reads CASSSTLKTRENTEAFF. CDR3 in DNA: TGTGCCAGCAGCTCGACCCTCAAAACACGGGAGAACACTGAAGCTTTCTTT. V and J are TRBV12-1 and TRBJ1-1. TRBV12-1 is a pseudogene. The CDR3 has 17 residues.

The chain links TRBV6-1 to TRBJ1-5; 8 nucleotides agree with TRBD1. After removal of 6 bases from V and 4 bases from J, the junction contained 2 bases not matched to a gene. CDR1 is MNHNS, CDR2 SASEGT, per germline. The CDR3 sequence is 13 residues long. CDR3 nucleotides: TGTGCCAGCAGAGGACAGGGTAATCAGCCCCAGCATTTT. It translates to CASRGQGNQPQHF.

The chain is built from TRBV19 and TRBJ1-5, with D possibly matching TRBD1 (5 bases). Trimming took 3 bases from V and 1 from J, leaving 10 bases between them. This CDR3 has 15 amino acids. Germline V gives CDR1 LNHDA, CDR2 SQIVND (reference sequence). The DNA of the CDR3 is TGTGCCAGTAGTATCGGGGGAAAGAGCAATCAGCCCCAGCATTTT. Translated, it gives CASSIGGKSNQPQHF.

On this clone: The same CDR3 arises from other DNA sequences in this sample as well. The CDR3 region has the DNA TGCGCCAGCAGCCCTGGGACTGGCACAGATACGCAGTATTTT. It is translated as CASSPGTGTDTQYF. The V call is TRBV5-1, the J call TRBJ2-3, with TRBD2 as a possible D gene (6 bases). Trimming removed 4 bases from V and 1 base from J, with 10 bases in between. Looked up from germline, CDR1 is SGHRS and CDR2 is YFSETQ. The CDR3 sequence is 14 residues long.

In this sample, this clone turned up once. The CDR3 protein is CASSFIPGTDFNYGYTF. CDR3 DNA sequence: TGTGCCAGCAGCTTCATTCCCGGGACAGATTTTAACTATGGCTACACCTTC. The chain is built from TRBV5-6 and TRBJ1-2, with 7 bases that match TRBD1. CDR1 is SGHDT, CDR2 YYEEEE, per germline. This CDR3 region has 17 residues. V dropped 2 bases and J dropped 1; count of bases not matched to a gene: 11.

V usage is TRBV6-5 and J usage is TRBJ1-1, with D perhaps matching TRBD1 (5 bases). Trimming removed 8 bases at V and 3 bases at J, with 10 bases between. CDR3 length: 12 residues. Germline loops: CDR1 MNHEY, CDR2 SVGAGI. CDR3 protein: CASSNRYTEAFF. The CDR3 DNA is TGTGCCAGCTCCAACAGGTACACTGAAGCTTTCTTT.

This chain joins TRBV6-6 and TRBJ1-5, with D possibly TRBD1 on 5 matching bases. V was pared by 10 bases and J by 0 bases, with 16 bases between. The CDR3 runs 15 residues. Germline assignment: CDR1 MNHNY and CDR2 SVGAGI (reference sequence). The CDR3 bases are TGTGCCACCACGCGGACACAAAATAGCAATCAGCCCCAGCATTTT. Its translation: CATTRTQNSNQPQHF.

This rearrangement joins TRBV12-3 or TRBV12-4 to TRBJ1-6; D possibly corresponds to TRBD1 (5 bases). V was shortened by 5 bases and J by 10 bases, with 9 bases between the two germline ends. CDR3 length: 12 residues. Here the CDR3 DNA reads TGTGCCAGCAGTGGGGGGGGATCACCCCTCCACTTT. It translates to CASSGGGSPLHF.

The chain links TRBV27 to TRBJ1-1; perhaps TRBD1 as D (5 bases). Per germline, CDR1 MNHEY and CDR2 SMNVEV (reference sequence). The CDR3 covers 14 residues. V was trimmed by 6 bases and J by 9 bases, leaving 20 bases between them. CDR3 sequence reads: CASRGLLGQGKAFF. The CDR3 DNA reads TGTGCCAGCAGGGGATTGTTAGGGCAGGGCAAAGCTTTCTTT.

The rearrangement links TRBV19 to TRBJ1-5, with a tentative D call TRBD1 (6 bases). The V end lost 4 bases, the J end lost 4 bases, and 11 bases lay between the germline ends. Germline lookup yields CDR1 LNHDA and CDR2 SQIVND (reference sequence). The CDR3 is 14 residues long. The DNA of the CDR3 is TGTGCCAGTAGTAGCAGGGGCGGGAATCAGCCCCAGCATTTT. This codes for CASSSRGGNQPQHF.

The genes are TRBV5-1 and TRBJ2-5; 9 bases are a match to TRBD1. The CDR3 totals 15 residues. J was trimmed by 1 base and V by 7 bases; bases with no gene match: 8. Looked up from germline, CDR1 is SGHRS and CDR2 is YFSETQ. The CDR3 protein is CASGGQGTLQETQYF. CDR3 sequence (DNA): TGCGCCAGCGGTGGACAGGGGACCCTCCAAGAGACCCAGTACTTC.

The J gene is TRBJ1-1, the V gene TRBV5-1; the D is unclear. This CDR3 is 14 amino acids long. V was cut by 4 bases and J by 4 bases, with 14 bases left in between. Looked up from germline, CDR1 is SGHRS and CDR2 is YFSETQ. This CDR3 reads CASSHQNAGTEAFF. The CDR3 DNA follows: TGCGCCAGCAGCCACCAAAATGCAGGCACTGAAGCTTTCTTT.

The chain employs TRBV5-1 and TRBJ1-1; 7 bases fit TRBD1. The CDR3 length is 16 residues. J lost 1 base, V lost 0 bases, and 6 bases had no gene match. Per the germline V gene, CDR1 is SGHRS and CDR2 is YFSETQ. For the CDR3, the DNA is TGCGCCAGCAGCTTGGCCGTGGGGACAGAGAACACTGAAGCTTTCTTT. Translating it yields CASSLAVGTENTEAFF.

This chain joins TRBV7-3 and TRBJ2-5; D uncertain. Per germline, CDR1 SGHTA and CDR2 FQGTGA. V shed 1 base and J shed 2 bases, with 8 bases lying between them. The CDR3 runs 14 residues. Written as DNA, the CDR3 is TGTGCCAGCAGCTTAAGCGGAGCTCAAGAGACCCAGTACTTC. Protein sequence: CASSLSGAQETQYF.

In this sample, this clone turned up once. The chain recombines TRBV28 with TRBJ2-1; 7 positions agree with TRBD2. Germline V gene lookup returns CDR1 MDHEN and CDR2 SYDVKM. This CDR3 comprises 17 residues. V trimming: 3 bases; J trimming: 1 base; junction bases outside the gene matches: 9. The CDR3 DNA reads TGTGCCAGCAGTTTGACCTGGCGGGGGACTTCCTACAATGAGCAGTTCTTC. This translates into CASSLTWRGTSYNEQFF.

The V and J genes are TRBV10-3 and TRBJ1-6, with D perhaps matching TRBD1 (6 bases). Trimming took 7 bases from V and 9 from J, leaving 10 bases between them. Germline V gene lookup returns CDR1 ENHRY and CDR2 SYGVKD. The CDR3 has 12 residues. The CDR3 region is CAINREGSPLHF. The CDR3 nucleotides read TGTGCCATCAACAGGGAAGGTTCACCCCTCCACTTT.

The J gene is TRBJ1-2, the V gene TRBV28, with TRBD1 matching 10 bases. Germline V gives CDR1 MDHEN, CDR2 SYDVKM. The CDR3 extends over 15 amino acids. The trim removed 8 bases at V and 5 bases at J, leaving 11 bases unmatched. CDR3 nucleotide sequence: TGTGCCAGCGGTATACTCCGGACAGGGGGGTATGGCTACACCTTC. It encodes CASGILRTGGYGYTF.

The V and J genes are TRBV28 and TRBJ2-4; 9 bases align to TRBD1. The germline CDR1 and CDR2 sequences are MDHEN and SYDVKM. The CDR3 loop spans 14 amino acids. J lost 6 bases, V lost 5 bases, and 5 bases had no gene match. The DNA of the CDR3 is TGTGCCAGCAGTGCTCCGGGACAGGGAAACATTCAGTACTTC. The encoded protein is CASSAPGQGNIQYF.

CDR3 in amino acids: CASSKGGPLNYGYTF. The CDR3 region has the DNA TGTGCCAGCAGCAAAGGGGGACCTCTTAACTATGGCTACACCTTC. The J gene is TRBJ1-2, the V gene TRBV5-4; D is possibly TRBD1 (6 bases). CDR3 length: 15 amino acids. Trimming shortened V by 4 bases and J by 1 base, and 14 bases separated the two germline ends. Germline-derived CDR1 and CDR2 are SGHNT and YYREEE (reference sequence).

CDR3 amino acids: CASSQDRDRFYGYTF. CDR3 bases: TGCGCCAGCAGCCAAGATCGTGACAGGTTCTATGGCTACACCTTC. The V call is TRBV4-3, the J call TRBJ1-2; maybe TRBD1 (6 bases). The CDR3 is made up of 15 amino acids. Trimming cost V 0 bases and J 4 bases, with 12 bases left between them. Germline V gene lookup returns CDR1 LGHNA and CDR2 YSLEER.

This clone was counted a single time. The CDR3 DNA reads as TGTGCCACCAGCACCCGAGGGGGGGGCACTGAAGCTTTCTTT. Protein sequence: CATSTRGGGTEAFF. V gene TRBV15 combines with J gene TRBJ1-1; tentatively, D is TRBD1 (6 bases). V was cut by 4 bases and J by 4 bases, with 13 bases left in between. This CDR3 is built from 14 residues. CDR1 is LNHNV, CDR2 YYDKDF, per germline (reference sequence).

This clone was recorded only once. The gene calls are TRBV2 and TRBJ2-2; 8 nucleotides agree with TRBD1. Germline V gene sequence: CDR1 SNHLY, CDR2 FYNNEI. The V segment lost 3 bases and the J segment 1 base; nucleotides outside the gene matches: 7. The CDR3 is 17 amino acids. CDR3 in amino acids: CASSDPYGTGNTGELFF. As DNA, the CDR3 is TGTGCCAGCAGTGACCCTTATGGGACAGGGAACACCGGGGAGCTGTTTTTT.

The chain couples TRBV7-9 to TRBJ2-3; D gene uncertain. Germline loops: CDR1 SEHNR, CDR2 FQNEAQ (reference sequence). CDR3 length: 13 amino acids. V was pared by 4 bases and J by 5 bases, with 10 bases between. DNA of the CDR3: TGTGCCAGCAGCTCAAGCCTGGTAGATACGCAGTATTTT. It specifies CASSSSLVDTQYF. The full variable domain, with the rest looked up from reference TRBV7-9 and TRBJ2-3, is DTGVSQNPRHKITKRGQNVTFRCDPISEHNRLYWYRQTLGQGPEFLTYFQNEAQLEKSRLLSDRFSAERPKGSFSTLEIQRTEQGDSAMYLCASSSSLVDTQYFGPGTRLTVL.

The chain uses TRBV27 and TRBJ1-1; D is ambiguous. Germline-derived CDR1 and CDR2 are MNHEY and SMNVEV (reference sequence). The V end lost 8 bases, the J end lost 4 bases, and 23 bases lay between the germline ends. The CDR3 totals 16 residues. The CDR3 DNA reads as TGTGCCAGCTCTAGATTAGGTCGAGGCAGCCTCACTGAAGCTTTCTTT. Translating gives CASSRLGRGSLTEAFF.

This clone was detected once. This chain connects TRBV5-1 to TRBJ2-7, with 7 bases that match TRBD2. V shed 4 bases, J shed 0 bases, and the junction held 7 bases outside the gene matches. The CDR3 length is 15 residues. CDR1 is SGHRS and CDR2 is YFSETQ in the germline V gene. CDR3 in amino acids: CASSPTSTSSYEQYF. The CDR3 DNA is TGCGCCAGCAGCCCGACTAGCACGAGCTCCTACGAGCAGTACTTC.